A single sample is the source of the 14 T cell receptor beta chains below, sequenced in a study of radiotherapy plus CTLA-4 blockade in lung cancer. Sequencing was performed with immunoSEQ multiplex PCR; in TCRdb, only in-frame clones are kept and a portion is missing. The sample lists roughly 100,000 clones, under 90% occurring once. The source material was peripheral blood, sampled from a patient treated with radiotherapy plus ipilimumab. The receptors here all came from a human donor with non-small cell lung cancer that progressed on radiotherapy plus ipilimumab. Some clones in this sample may be carry-over from other donors' samples.

Remarks on this clone: The identical CDR3 is also encoded by other nucleotide sequences in the sample. The chain joins TRBV27 to TRBJ1-2; TRBD1 matches 7 bases. J lost 2 bases, V lost 6 bases, and 0 bases had no gene match. In germline, CDR1 is MNHEY, CDR2 SMNVEV (reference sequence). This CDR3 is 12 amino acids long. In DNA, the CDR3 is TGTGCCAGCAGGGACAGGAACTATGGCTACACCTTC. As protein: CASRDRNYGYTF.

This chain uses TRBV5-5 with TRBJ1-3, with D unresolved. The V and J ends lost 0 bases and 0 bases respectively, with 4 bases between them. CDR1 is SGHKS, CDR2 YYEKEE, per germline (reference sequence). The CDR3 is 14 residues long. The CDR3 protein is CASSLAGSGNTIYF. CDR3 bases: TGTGCCAGCAGCTTGGCGGGCTCTGGAAACACCATATATTTT.

The V and J genes are TRBV4-2 and TRBJ1-1; tentatively, D is TRBD1 (5 bases). The CDR3 covers 16 residues. The V end was cut by 0 bases, the J end by 5 bases, with 16 bases between. Germline V gene sequence: CDR1 LGHNA, CDR2 YNFKEQ. The CDR3 protein is CASSQDLRGPVTEAFF. CDR3 bases: TGTGCCAGCAGCCAAGATCTGCGGGGCCCAGTAACTGAAGCTTTCTTT.

The chain combines TRBV20-1 with TRBJ1-2; D is unresolved. The CDR3 extends over 11 amino acids. V was cut by 0 bases and J by 10 bases, with 9 bases left in between. Germline V gene data show CDR1 as DFQATT and CDR2 as SNEGSKA (reference sequence). This CDR3 reads CSARDGVVYTF. DNA of the CDR3: TGCAGTGCTAGAGATGGGGTGGTCTACACCTTC.

This clone has just a few counts. CDR3 nucleotides: TGTGCCAGCAGGGTATTAGGGGACAGGGTAAATGAGCAGTTCTTC. Residues: CASRVLGDRVNEQFF. The chain is built from TRBV2 and TRBJ2-1, with 9 bases that match TRBD1. The CDR3 extends over 15 amino acids. Unmatched junction bases numbered 10, after V lost 6 bases and J lost 7 bases. Germline assignment: CDR1 SNHLY and CDR2 FYNNEI.

The chain has TRBV5-1 and TRBJ2-1, with a weak D call TRBD1 (6 bases). This CDR3 has 15 amino acids. The V gene's germline CDR1 is SGHRS and CDR2 YFSETQ. Trimming took off 0 bases at V and 4 bases at J, with 11 bases between the two ends. This CDR3 reads CASSLVSGVYNEQFF. CDR3 in DNA: TGCGCCAGCAGCTTGGTGTCAGGGGTGTACAATGAGCAGTTCTTC.

Concerning this clone itself: Germline and junction disagree at one end, which may indicate a read error. The CDR3: CATSPGPSSYEQYF. Written as DNA, the CDR3 is TGTGCCACTAGTCCGGGCCCCAGCTCCTACGAGCAGTACTTC. The rearrangement joins TRBV19 to TRBJ2-7, with D uncertain. The germline CDR1 and CDR2 sequences are LNHDA and SQIVND (reference sequence). CDR3 length equals 14 residues.

This sequence joins TRBV5-4 and TRBJ2-5; D ambiguous. The V gene lost 0 bases and the J gene lost 5 bases, with 5 bases spanning the gap. In germline, CDR1 is SGHNT, CDR2 YYREEE (reference sequence). This CDR3 is 12 amino acids long. This CDR3 is CASSLDSETQYF. In DNA, the CDR3 is TGTGCCAGCAGCTTGGATAGCGAGACCCAGTACTTC.

The CDR3 DNA is TGTGCCAGCAGTGCCCTGCCGGGATCTCAGCAGTTCTTC. Encoded protein: CASSALPGSQQFF. This chain links TRBV6-4 with TRBJ2-1, with D possibly matching TRBD2 (5 bases). V was trimmed by 4 bases and J by 11 bases, leaving 15 bases between them. The germline V gene has CDR1 MRHNA and CDR2 SNTAGT. This CDR3 spans 13 amino acids.

This sequence joins TRBV15 and TRBJ2-1; D might be TRBD1 (6 bases). This CDR3 is built from 17 residues. The germline V and J ends were trimmed by 0 bases and 6 bases, with 18 bases remaining between them. Germline V gene sequence: CDR1 LNHNV, CDR2 YYDKDF (reference sequence). CDR3 in amino acids: CATSREGQGIWVNEQFF. In nucleotides, the CDR3 is TGTGCCACCAGCAGAGAGGGTCAGGGGATTTGGGTCAATGAGCAGTTCTTC.

This chain joins TRBV18 and TRBJ1-6; D is unresolved. Per the germline V gene, CDR1 is KGHSH and CDR2 is LQKENI. The V end lost 2 bases, the J end lost 5 bases, and 10 bases lay between the germline ends. The length of the CDR3 is 15 residues. The CDR3 region has the DNA TGTGCCAGCTCACCAGGCGCAGGTGATAATTCACCCCTCCACTTT. Its translation is CASSPGAGDNSPLHF.

The chain is built from TRBV28 and TRBJ2-7; a possible D gene is TRBD1 (5 bases). Germline V gene data show CDR1 as MDHEN and CDR2 as SYDVKM. V was trimmed by 9 bases and J by 7 bases, leaving 13 bases between them. This CDR3 has 11 amino acids. In DNA form, the CDR3 reads TGTGCCAGTCCAAGGGGCGGAGAGCAGTACTTC. It codes for CASPRGGEQYF.

The rearrangement links TRBV5-1 to TRBJ1-2; 7 bases are a match to TRBD1. This CDR3 is 13 amino acids long. Trimming at V came to 4 bases and at J to 7 bases, leaving 7 bases not matched to a gene. Germline V CDR1 and CDR2: SGHRS, YFSETQ. CDR3 region: CASSVRQGFGYTF. The CDR3, as DNA: TGCGCCAGCAGCGTGAGACAGGGTTTTGGCTACACCTTC.

The chain joins TRBV6-5 to TRBJ2-1; D possibly corresponds to TRBD1 (5 bases). This CDR3 spans 13 amino acids. Per the germline V gene, CDR1 is MNHEY and CDR2 is SVGAGI. V was pared by 2 bases and J by 3 bases, with 5 bases between. The DNA for the CDR3 is TGTGCCAGCAGTTACGACAGCTACAATGAGCAGTTCTTC. Protein: CASSYDSYNEQFF.